This T cell receptor (beta chain) was observed in a study of T cell repertoires in cytomegalovirus infection. For the study at large: Carrying CMV and the relevant HLA type showed in public TCR beta signatures.

The CDR3 covers 12 residues. Trimming stripped 1 base from V and 1 base from J, with 3 bases between. Looked up from germline, CDR1 is DFQATT and CDR2 is SNEGSKA (reference sequence). TCRdb re-called the reads through MiXCR, storing one row per CDR3 protein. The data hold more than 150,000 distinct CDR3 sequences, with roughly 19% observed a single time. General study findings and limits: HLA-C-restricted CMV-specific TCR beta clonotypes prevailed in the ex vivo response.

Details on this clonotype: What it recognizes is unknown.

The rearrangement links TRBV20-1 to TRBJ2-3, with D unclear. This receptor was taken from a human donor in good health (CMV status not recorded). Some clones in this sample may be carry-over from other donors' samples. Material: PBMCs. The CDR3 is CSARVRTDTQYF. CDR3 in DNA: TGCAGTGCTAGAGTCCGCACAGATACGCAGTATTTT.